This T cell receptor (beta chain) was recorded in a study of regulatory T cells in long-lasting Graves disease. For TCR beta, libraries came from iRepertoire HTBI primers and Arm-PCR of CDR3 regions. MiXCR was run by TCRdb on the multiplex PCR reads, yielding one entry per CDR3 protein. Of roughly 420,000 distinct CDR3 sequences listed, 15% to 20% are singletons. Time point in this sample: newly diagnosed GD, antithyroid drugs for less than 3 months. Following extraction of RNA from PBMCs, that RNA was used to make the TCR library. Points on this clonotype: Antigen unknown. One end of the junction is discordant with germline, which a read error may explain.

Study conclusions and caveats: TRBV28, TRBJ1-2 and TRBJ2-5 emerged as the favored segments in persistent disease. The number of shared public clonotypes was higher in persistent patients (more than 2,500) than new patients (under 1,000).

This CDR3 spans 13 amino acids. Germline-derived CDR1 and CDR2 are SGHRS and YFSETQ. The sample was also reused in another study, on T cells in Graves' hyperthyroidism and ophthalmopathy. From that study: During a first-round RT-PCR of the TCR CDR3, the HTBI primer set was used. Blood held most thyroid clonotypes expanded above 0.001 frequency.

This chain joins TRBV5-1 and TRBJ2-3, with a weak D call TRBD2 (6 bases). Sequencing used peripheral blood mononuclear cells (PBMCs), obtained at new diagnosis, from a patient treated with antithyroid drugs. This sequence was found in a woman younger than 30 with Graves disease. Here the CDR3 reads CASSRTSTDTQCF. In DNA form, the CDR3 reads TGCGCCAGCAGCCGAACTAGCACAGATACGCAGTGTTTT.